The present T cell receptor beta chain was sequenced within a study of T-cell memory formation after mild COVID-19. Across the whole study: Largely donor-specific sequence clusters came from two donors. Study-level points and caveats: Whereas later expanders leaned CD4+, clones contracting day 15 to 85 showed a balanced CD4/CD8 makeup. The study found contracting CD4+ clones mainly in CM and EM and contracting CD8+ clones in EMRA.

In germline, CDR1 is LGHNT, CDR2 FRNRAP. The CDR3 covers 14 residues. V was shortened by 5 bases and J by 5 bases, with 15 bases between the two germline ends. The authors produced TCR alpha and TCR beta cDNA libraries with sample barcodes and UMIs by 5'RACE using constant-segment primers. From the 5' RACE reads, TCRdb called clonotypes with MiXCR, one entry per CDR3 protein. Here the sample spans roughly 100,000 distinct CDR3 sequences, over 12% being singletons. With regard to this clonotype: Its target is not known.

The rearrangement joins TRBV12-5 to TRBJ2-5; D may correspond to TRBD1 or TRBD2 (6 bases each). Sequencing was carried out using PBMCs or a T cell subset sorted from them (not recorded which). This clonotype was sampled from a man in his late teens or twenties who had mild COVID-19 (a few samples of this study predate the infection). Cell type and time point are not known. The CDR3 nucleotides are TGTGCTAGTGGTAGAGCCCGGAGGGGGGAGACCCAGTACTTC. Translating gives CASGRARRGETQYF.